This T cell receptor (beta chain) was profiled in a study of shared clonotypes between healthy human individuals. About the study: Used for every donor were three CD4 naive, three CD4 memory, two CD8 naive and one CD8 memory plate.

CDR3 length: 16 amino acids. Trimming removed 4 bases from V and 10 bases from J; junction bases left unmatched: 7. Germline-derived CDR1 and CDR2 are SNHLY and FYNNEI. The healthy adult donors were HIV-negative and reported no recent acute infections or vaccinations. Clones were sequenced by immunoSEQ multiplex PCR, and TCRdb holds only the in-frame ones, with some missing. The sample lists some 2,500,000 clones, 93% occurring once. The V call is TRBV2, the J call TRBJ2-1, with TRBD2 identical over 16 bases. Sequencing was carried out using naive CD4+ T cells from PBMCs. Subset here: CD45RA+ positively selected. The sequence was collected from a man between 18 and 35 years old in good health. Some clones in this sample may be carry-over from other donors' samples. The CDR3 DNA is TGTGCCAGCAGTGGGATGGGACTAGCGGGAGGGGGCGAGCAGTTCTTC. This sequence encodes CASSGMGLAGGGEQFF.